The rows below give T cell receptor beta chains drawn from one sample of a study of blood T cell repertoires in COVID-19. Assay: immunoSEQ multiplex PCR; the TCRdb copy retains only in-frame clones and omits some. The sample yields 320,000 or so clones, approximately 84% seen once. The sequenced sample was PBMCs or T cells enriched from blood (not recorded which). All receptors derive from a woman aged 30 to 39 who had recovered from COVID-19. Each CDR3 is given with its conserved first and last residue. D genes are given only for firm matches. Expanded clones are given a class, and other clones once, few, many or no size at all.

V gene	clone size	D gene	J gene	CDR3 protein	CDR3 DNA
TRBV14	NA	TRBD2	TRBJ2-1	CASSQAWGTSGGQFF	TGTGCCAGCAGCCAAGCTTGGGGGACTAGCGGGGGGCAGTTCTTC
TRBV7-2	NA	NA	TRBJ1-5	CASSSEGTQPQHF	TGTGCCAGCAGCTCGGAGGGAACTCAGCCCCAGCATTTT
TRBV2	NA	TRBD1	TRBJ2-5	CASKGGAGTEYQETQYF	TGTGCCAGCAAGGGTGGGGCCGGGACAGAGTACCAAGAGACCCAGTACTTC
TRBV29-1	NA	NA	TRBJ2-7	CSVDTTGSYEQYF	TGCAGCGTTGATACAACAGGCTCCTACGAGCAGTACTTC
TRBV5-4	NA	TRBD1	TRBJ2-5	CASSLGQGGETQYF	TGTGCCAGCAGCTTGGGACAGGGCGGAGAGACCCAGTACTTC
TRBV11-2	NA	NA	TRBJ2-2	CASSLFLRGRTGELFF	TGTGCCAGCAGCTTATTTTTAAGGGGTAGGACCGGGGAGCTGTTTTTT
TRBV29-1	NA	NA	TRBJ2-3	CSVGFRRTDTQYF	TGCAGCGTCGGATTCAGGAGGACAGATACGCAGTATTTT
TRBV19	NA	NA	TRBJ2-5	CASSILVGQETQYF	TGTGCCAGTAGTATATTAGTCGGCCAAGAGACCCAGTACTTC
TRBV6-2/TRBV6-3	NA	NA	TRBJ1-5	CASSWPDITQPQHF	TGTGCCAGCAGTTGGCCGGACATAACTCAGCCCCAGCATTTT
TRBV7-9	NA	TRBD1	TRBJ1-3	CASSLRTLGQGAGNTIYF	TGTGCCAGCAGCCTGCGGACGCTTGGACAGGGGGCTGGAAACACCATATATTTT
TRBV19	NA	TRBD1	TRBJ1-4	CASSTSAKPGQGNEKLFF	TGTGCCAGTAGTACTTCCGCAAAACCGGGACAGGGGAATGAAAAACTGTTTTTT
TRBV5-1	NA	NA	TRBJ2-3	CASSRNIPTDTQYF	TGCGCCAGCAGTCGAAACATACCCACAGATACGCAGTATTTT
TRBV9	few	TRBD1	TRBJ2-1	CASSVVGGQGLHNEQFF	TGTGCCAGCAGCGTAGTAGGGGGACAGGGGTTACACAATGAGCAGTTCTTC
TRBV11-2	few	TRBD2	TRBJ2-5	CASSRLGLAGGQETQYF	TGTGCCAGCAGCCGATTAGGGCTAGCGGGGGGCCAAGAGACCCAGTACTTC